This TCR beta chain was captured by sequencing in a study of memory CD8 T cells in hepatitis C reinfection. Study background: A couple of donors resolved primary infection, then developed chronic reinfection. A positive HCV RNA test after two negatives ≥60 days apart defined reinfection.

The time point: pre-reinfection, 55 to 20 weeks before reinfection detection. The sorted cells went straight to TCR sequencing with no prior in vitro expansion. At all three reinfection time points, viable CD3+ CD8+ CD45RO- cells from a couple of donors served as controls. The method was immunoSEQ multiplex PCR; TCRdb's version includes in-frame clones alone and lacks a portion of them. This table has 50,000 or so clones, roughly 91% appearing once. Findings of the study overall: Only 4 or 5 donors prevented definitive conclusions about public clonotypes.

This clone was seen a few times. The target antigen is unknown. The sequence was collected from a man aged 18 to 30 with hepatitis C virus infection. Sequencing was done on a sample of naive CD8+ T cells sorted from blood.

CDR3 protein: CASSLSGGLSGTEAFF. As DNA, the CDR3 is TGCGCCAGCAGCTTATCGGGGGGCCTCTCAGGGACTGAAGCTTTCTTT. The chain links TRBV5-1 to TRBJ1-1, with a weak D call TRBD1 (6 bases). Germline V gene sequence: CDR1 SGHRS, CDR2 YFSETQ. Trimming left V 2 bases short and J 5 bases short, with 19 bases between. There are 16 residues in the CDR3.